This T cell receptor (beta chain) originates from a study of T cells in Graves' hyperthyroidism and ophthalmopathy. Overall study findings and caveats: A model using 13 V-J features told ophthalmopathy apart from stable hyperthyroidism.

The study based diagnoses on clinical symptoms, serum thyroxine and TRAb, thyroid ultrasound and orbital computed tomography. TCR beta CDR3 regions were amplified from RNA transcripts. First-round RT-PCR with HTBI primers amplified the TCR CDR3 region. In TCRdb, the multiplex PCR reads were re-called with MiXCR into one record per CDR3 protein. The sample yields about 480,000 distinct CDR3 sequences, roughly 14% seen once. This clonotype was seen a handful of times. Antigen specificity is unknown. A much bigger clone sits one base away, suggesting this may be a read error. The CDR3 consists of 11 residues. Germline CDR1 is MNHNS and CDR2 is SASEGT. Trimming removed 5 bases from V and 10 bases from J; junction bases left unmatched: 3.

The receptor's source is a woman younger than 30 with Graves' hyperthyroidism. The chain carries TRBV6-1 and TRBJ1-1; TRBD1 matches 8 bases. Specimen: blood. The CDR3 region is CASSWGQAAFF. CDR3 sequence (DNA): TGTGCCAGCAGTTGGGGACAGGCAGCTTTCTTT.